Listed here are 21 T cell receptor beta chains from one sample, sequenced in a study of T-cell reconstitution after alpha-beta-depleted transplantation in children. Unique molecular identifiers tagged the TCRbeta library. TCRdb called the PCR reads again in MiXCR, with one record for every CDR3 protein. The table has some 310,000 distinct CDR3 sequences, more than 20% seen once. This specimen consisted of PBMCs, mostly from graft donor cells, obtained 180 days after TCRalphabeta/CD19-depleted stem cell transplant. Source of these receptors: a male patient younger than 18 who had a stem cell transplant for acute lymphoblastic leukemia, so the T cells may come from the graft donor.

This clonotype was observed at least ten times. The chain employs TRBV5-1 and TRBJ2-7; D is perhaps TRBD1 (6 bases). Trimming shortened V by 0 bases and J by 1 base, and 8 bases separated the two germline ends. The CDR3 runs 14 residues. Germline V lookup: CDR1 SGHRS, CDR2 YFSETQ. CDR3 coding DNA: TGCGCCAGCAGCTTGGCACAGGGATCCTACGAGCAGTACTTC. It specifies CASSLAQGSYEQYF.

This rearrangement joins TRBV12-3 or TRBV12-4 to TRBJ2-1, with 7 positions matching TRBD2. Trimming at V came to 0 bases and at J to 16 bases, leaving 6 bases not matched to a gene. The CDR3 is 12 residues long. The CDR3 sequence: CASSLARLALFF. CDR3 in DNA: TGTGCCAGCAGTTTAGCCCGACTAGCCTTATTCTTC.

CDR3 DNA: TGTGCCAGCAGCTTAGCGACAGGGCTCGGGACTGAAGCTTTCTTT. Translating it yields CASSLATGLGTEAFF. The chain has TRBV7-8 and TRBJ1-1; 7 positions match TRBD1. V was clipped by 0 bases and J by 5 bases; unmatched bases: 6. Germline V gives CDR1 SGHVS, CDR2 FQNEAQ. The CDR3 is 15 amino acids.

This clonotype was found a few times. V and J are TRBV6-2 or TRBV6-3 and TRBJ2-1; TRBD2 matches at 9 bases. V shed 1 base and J 8 bases; nucleotides not matched to a gene: 6. This CDR3 contains 15 residues. Germline V gene sequence: CDR1 MNHEY, CDR2 SVGEGT. The CDR3 DNA follows: TGTGCCAGCAGTTACTATGCGGGAGGGCCCTATGAGCAGTTCTTC. Translation: CASSYYAGGPYEQFF.

CDR3 sequence reads: CAISTTGINYGYTF. Written as DNA, the CDR3 is TGTGCCATCAGTACAACAGGGATCAACTATGGCTACACCTTC. This rearrangement joins TRBV10-3 to TRBJ1-2, with D maybe TRBD1 (6 bases). This CDR3 is built from 14 residues. Germline CDR1 is ENHRY and CDR2 is SYGVKD. V was cut by 5 bases and J by 2 bases, with 12 bases left in between.

This clonotype has just a few counts. This rearrangement joins TRBV27 to TRBJ2-7, with D hard to call. CDR3 length: 13 residues. Germline CDR1 and CDR2: MNHEY and SMNVEV (reference sequence). V lost 4 bases to trimming and J lost 2 bases, with 9 bases between them. CDR3 amino acids: CASSYGSTYEQYF. The CDR3 bases are TGTGCCAGCAGTTACGGGTCGACCTACGAGCAGTACTTC.

The chain recombines TRBV6-2 or TRBV6-3 with TRBJ2-3; 11 bases agree with TRBD2. The CDR3 consists of 21 residues. Trimming at V came to 8 bases and at J to 0 bases, leaving 22 bases not matched to a gene. The germline V gene has CDR1 MNHEY and CDR2 SVGEGT. CDR3 protein: CASGRDRLLAGEGSSTDTQYF. DNA for the CDR3: TGTGCCAGCGGCCGGGACCGGCTACTAGCGGGAGAGGGTTCGAGCACAGATACGCAGTATTTT.

The chain links TRBV20-1 to TRBJ2-1, with no clear D. The CDR3 runs 13 residues. The V gene lost 1 base and the J gene lost 2 bases, with 6 bases spanning the gap. Per germline, CDR1 DFQATT and CDR2 SNEGSKA (reference sequence). The CDR3 spells CSARATAYNEQFF. CDR3 coding DNA: TGCAGTGCTAGAGCTACAGCCTACAATGAGCAGTTCTTC.

Only a few counts were recorded for this clonotype. The chain recombines TRBV5-1 with TRBJ2-3; a weak D match, TRBD2 (6 bases). The germline V gene has CDR1 SGHRS and CDR2 YFSETQ. V gave up 3 bases and J gave up 4 bases, with 18 bases separating them. CDR3 length equals 16 residues. Here the CDR3 DNA reads TGCGCCAGCAGCTCCTCAGTCAGCGGGTGGGCAGATACGCAGTATTTT. Translated: CASSSSVSGWADTQYF.

This chain uses TRBV4-1 with TRBJ1-2; possible D gene TRBD1, 6 bases. CDR1 is MGHRA, CDR2 YSYEKL, per germline. CDR3 length equals 14 residues. Deletions cut 0 bases from V and 7 bases from J, with 12 bases between. The CDR3 protein is CASSQEKGGFGYTF. CDR3 nucleotides: TGCGCCAGCAGCCAAGAAAAAGGGGGATTTGGCTACACCTTC.

The table lists this clonotype with a few counts. The chain couples TRBV11-2 to TRBJ2-2; TRBD2 might be the D (6 bases). CDR1 is SGHAT, CDR2 FQNNGV, per germline. The CDR3 spans 16 residues. The ends were cut back, 3 bases at V and 3 bases at J, with 14 bases in the middle. The CDR3 protein is CASSLGRLDHTGELFF. Here the CDR3 DNA reads TGTGCCAGCAGCTTGGGGAGGCTAGACCACACCGGGGAGCTGTTTTTT. Variable domain in full (rest from reference TRBV11-2 and TRBJ2-2): EAGVAQSPRYKIIEKRQSVAFWCNPISGHATLYWYQQILGQGPKLLIQFQNNGVVDDSQLPKDRFSAERLKGVDSTLKIQPAKLEDSAVYLCASSLGRLDHTGELFFGEGSRLTVL.

The chain has TRBV5-1 and TRBJ2-3; 7 bases match TRBD1. With V trimmed by 4 bases and J by 1 base, 9 bases remained unmatched. The CDR3 consists of 16 residues. Germline V gene lookup returns CDR1 SGHRS and CDR2 YFSETQ. CDR3 in amino acids: CASSRTQGVRTDTQYF. The DNA of the CDR3 is TGCGCCAGCAGCCGGACCCAGGGGGTCCGCACAGATACGCAGTATTTT. Looking up the rest from reference TRBV5-1 and TRBJ2-3 gives the full variable domain: KAGVTQTPRYLIKTRGQQVTLSCSPISGHRSVSWYQQTPGQGLQFLFEYFSETQRNKGNFPGRFSGRQFSNSRSEMNVSTLELGDSALYLCASSRTQGVRTDTQYFGPGTRLTVL.

On this clonotype itself: Its ends do not fully match the called genes, so a read error is possible. This chain uses TRBV7-9 with TRBJ2-7; D not certain. This CDR3 has 12 residues. CDR1 SEHNR and CDR2 FQNEAQ come from the germline V gene (reference sequence). The CDR3 DNA reads TGTGCCAGCAGCAGGGTCAGAGTTGAGCTGTACTTC. Its translation is CASSRVRVELYF.

This chain links TRBV27 with TRBJ1-5, with unresolved D. This CDR3 is built from 14 residues. The germline V gene encodes CDR1 MNHEY and CDR2 SMNVEV (reference sequence). Trimming took 6 bases from V and 3 from J, leaving 12 bases between them. CDR3 in amino acids: CASSIAGINQPQHF. Here the CDR3 DNA reads TGTGCCAGCAGCATCGCTGGGATCAATCAGCCCCAGCATTTT.

This rearrangement joins TRBV7-9 to TRBJ2-1, with a weak D call TRBD1 (5 bases). With 0 bases removed from V and 10 bases from J, the gap between germline ends came to 7 bases. CDR1 and CDR2 from the germline V gene are SEHNR and FQNEAQ (reference sequence). The CDR3 spans 12 residues. CDR3 nucleotides: TGTGCCAGCAGCTTAGCGGGGCTGGAGCAGTTCTTC. Protein product: CASSLAGLEQFF.

The chain joins TRBV9 to TRBJ2-3; 11 bases match TRBD2. The CDR3 has 16 amino acids. Germline trimming cut 4 bases from V and 2 bases from J; bases unmatched to any gene: 6. Germline V lookup: CDR1 SGDLS, CDR2 YYNGEE. CDR3 nucleotides: TGTGCCAGCAGCACCATAGCGGGAGGGCCCACAGATACGCAGTATTTT. Translated: CASSTIAGGPTDTQYF. Using reference TRBV9 and TRBJ2-3 for the parts outside the CDR3, the full variable domain is DSGVTQTPKHLITATGQRVTLRCSPRSGDLSVYWYQQSLDQGLQFLIQYYNGEERAKGNILERFSAQQFPDLHSELNLSSLELGDSALYFCASSTIAGGPTDTQYFGPGTRLTVL.

The chain employs TRBV12-3 or TRBV12-4 and TRBJ2-7, with a weak D call TRBD2 (7 bases). Trimming removed 7 bases at V and 0 bases at J, with 16 bases between. The CDR3 loop spans 15 amino acids. CDR3 sequence reads: CASTLGGGGSYEQYF. DNA for the CDR3: TGTGCCAGCACCCTGGGGGGCGGGGGCTCCTACGAGCAGTACTTC.

This clonotype turned up a few times. The chain joins TRBV7-6 to TRBJ1-4; 10 bases are shared with TRBD1. The V and J ends lost 4 bases and 6 bases, in that order; junction bases with no gene match: 5. The CDR3 is 15 amino acids. The germline V gene has CDR1 SGHVS and CDR2 FNYEAQ. CDR3 residues: CASSSLGTGDEKLFF. Here the CDR3 DNA reads TGTGCCAGCAGCTCCCTTGGGACAGGGGATGAAAAACTGTTTTTT.

This clonotype has a count of ten or more. As DNA, the CDR3 is TGTGCCAGCAGTCGGGTCCCCGGATATGGCTACACCTTC. Protein sequence: CASSRVPGYGYTF. The chain is built from TRBV27 and TRBJ1-2; D remains ambiguous. Germline V gives CDR1 MNHEY, CDR2 SMNVEV (reference sequence). Trimming removed 5 bases from V and 5 bases from J, with 12 bases in between. The CDR3 is 13 amino acids.

This clonotype was picked up a small number of times. This chain connects TRBV20-1 to TRBJ2-1; the D gene is possibly TRBD2 (6 bases). Trimming shortened V by 0 bases and J by 4 bases, and 13 bases separated the two germline ends. In germline, CDR1 is DFQATT, CDR2 SNEGSKA (reference sequence). The CDR3 extends over 15 amino acids. The DNA of the CDR3 is TGCAGTGCTAGAGAGGGGAGCGGGCCGTACAATGAGCAGTTCTTC. Translating gives CSAREGSGPYNEQFF.

Many counts were recorded for this clonotype. V and J are TRBV5-4 and TRBJ1-1; D unclear. CDR1 and CDR2 from the germline V gene are SGHNT and YYREEE (reference sequence). The CDR3 totals 14 residues. Between the trimmed V and J ends, which lost 0 bases and 1 base, there was a span of 7 bases. The CDR3 DNA follows: TGTGCCAGCAGCTTGGTTTCGGAGAACACTGAAGCTTTCTTT. Translated, it gives CASSLVSENTEAFF.